This T cell receptor beta chain was sequenced during a study of beta chain features in type 1 diabetes. Overall study: Healthy donors and patients showed comparable age, gender and cell yields. There were 107,917,701 sorted cells examined across all samples.

What was sequenced were expressed TCRB transcripts, since all of the isolated RNA had been reverse transcribed. Data came from immunoSEQ multiplex PCR; TCRdb stores just in-frame clones and leaves some out. The sample lists under 400,000 clones; roughly 12% were seen once. The CDR3 totals 15 residues. Germline V lookup: CDR1 SGHRS, CDR2 YFSETQ. Trimming took 6 bases from V and 5 from J, leaving 20 bases between them. The TCR originated in a man younger than 35 in good health. This chain connects TRBV5-1 to TRBJ1-1; a weak D match, TRBD1 (6 bases). Sequenced: naive CD4+ T cells from blood. The CDR3 protein is CASTSSTIQGTEAFF. In nucleotides, the CDR3 is TGCGCCAGCACTTCCAGTACAATACAGGGTACTGAAGCTTTCTTT.